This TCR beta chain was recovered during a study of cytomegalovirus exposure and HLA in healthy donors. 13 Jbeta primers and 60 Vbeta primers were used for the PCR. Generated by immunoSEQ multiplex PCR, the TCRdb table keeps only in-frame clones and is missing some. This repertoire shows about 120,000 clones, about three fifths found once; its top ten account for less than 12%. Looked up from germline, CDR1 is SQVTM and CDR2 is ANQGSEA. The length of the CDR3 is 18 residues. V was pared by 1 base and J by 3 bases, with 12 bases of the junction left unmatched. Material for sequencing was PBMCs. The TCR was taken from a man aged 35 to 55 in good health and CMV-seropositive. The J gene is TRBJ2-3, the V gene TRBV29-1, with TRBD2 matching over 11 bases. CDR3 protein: CSVEGTSGSLGGTDTQYF. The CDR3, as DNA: TGCAGCGTTGAAGGGACTAGCGGGTCGCTGGGTGGAACAGATACGCAGTATTTT.